This T cell receptor (beta chain) was obtained from a study of OX40 agonist ivuxolimab in advanced cancers. Assay used: immunoSEQ multiplex PCR; TCRdb lists only in-frame clones, some missing. The sample has almost 70,000 clones, 89% seen once. CDR3 length: 15 residues. Germline V gives CDR1 SGHRS, CDR2 YFSETQ. V lost 0 bases to trimming and J lost 0 bases, with 9 bases between them. The sequencing here drew on CD4+ or CD8+ T cells sorted from blood, taken in a trial of the OX40 agonist ivuxolimab. This chain uses TRBV5-1 with TRBJ2-5; D may be TRBD2 (5 bases). This sequence originates from an adult with an advanced solid tumor such as melanoma, head and neck, liver or kidney cancer. The chain's CDR3 is CASSLGWEYQETQYF. The CDR3, as DNA: TGCGCCAGCAGCTTGGGATGGGAGTACCAAGAGACCCAGTACTTC.